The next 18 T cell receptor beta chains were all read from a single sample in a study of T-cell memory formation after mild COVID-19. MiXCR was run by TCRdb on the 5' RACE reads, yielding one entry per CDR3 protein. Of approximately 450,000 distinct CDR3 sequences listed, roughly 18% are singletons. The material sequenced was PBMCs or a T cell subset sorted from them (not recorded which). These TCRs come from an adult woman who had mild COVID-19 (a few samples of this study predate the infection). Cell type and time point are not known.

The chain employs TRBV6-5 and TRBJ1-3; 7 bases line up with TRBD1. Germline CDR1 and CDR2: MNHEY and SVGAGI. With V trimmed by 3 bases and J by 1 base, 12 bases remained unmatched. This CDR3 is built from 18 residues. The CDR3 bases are TGTGCCAGCAGTTATTCTGACAGCAGGGGGTATTCTGGAAACACCATATATTTT. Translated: CASSYSDSRGYSGNTIYF.

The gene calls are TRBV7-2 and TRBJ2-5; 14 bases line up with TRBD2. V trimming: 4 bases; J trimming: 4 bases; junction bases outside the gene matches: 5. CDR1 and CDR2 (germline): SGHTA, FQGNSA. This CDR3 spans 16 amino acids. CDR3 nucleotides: TGTGCCAGCAGCTCTGCCGGGACTAGCGGGAGAGAGACCCAGTACTTC. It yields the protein CASSSAGTSGRETQYF. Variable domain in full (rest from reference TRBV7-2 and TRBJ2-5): GAGVSQSPSNKVTEKGKDVELRCDPISGHTALYWYRQSLGQGLEFLIYFQGNSAPDKSGLPSDRFSAERTGGSVSTLTIQRTQQEDSAVYLCASSSAGTSGRETQYFGPGTRLLVL.

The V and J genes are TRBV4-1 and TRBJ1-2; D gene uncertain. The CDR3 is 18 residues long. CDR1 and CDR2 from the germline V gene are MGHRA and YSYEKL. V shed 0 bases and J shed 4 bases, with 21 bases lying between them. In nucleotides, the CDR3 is TGCGCCAGCAGCCAAGAGCCTGGGCGAGGGAATCTCCTCTATGGCTACACCTTC. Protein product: CASSQEPGRGNLLYGYTF.

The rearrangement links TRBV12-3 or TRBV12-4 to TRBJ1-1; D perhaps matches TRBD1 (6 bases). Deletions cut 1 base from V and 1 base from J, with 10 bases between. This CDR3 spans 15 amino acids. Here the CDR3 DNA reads TGTGCCAGCAGTTTAGGGGCAGGGGCGAACACTGAAGCTTTCTTT. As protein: CASSLGAGANTEAFF.

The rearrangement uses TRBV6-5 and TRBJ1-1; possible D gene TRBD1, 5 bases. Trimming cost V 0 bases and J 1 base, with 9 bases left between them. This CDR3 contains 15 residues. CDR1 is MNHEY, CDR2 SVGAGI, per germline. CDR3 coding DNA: TGTGCCAGCAGTTACTCGAGGCAGGGGAACACTGAAGCTTTCTTT. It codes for CASSYSRQGNTEAFF.

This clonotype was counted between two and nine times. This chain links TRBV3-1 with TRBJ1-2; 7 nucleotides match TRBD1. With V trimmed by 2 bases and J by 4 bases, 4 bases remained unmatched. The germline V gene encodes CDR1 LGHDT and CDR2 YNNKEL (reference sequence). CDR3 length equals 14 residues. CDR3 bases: TGTGCCAGCAGCCAACTAACAGGGGTCTATGGCTACACCTTC. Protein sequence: CASSQLTGVYGYTF.

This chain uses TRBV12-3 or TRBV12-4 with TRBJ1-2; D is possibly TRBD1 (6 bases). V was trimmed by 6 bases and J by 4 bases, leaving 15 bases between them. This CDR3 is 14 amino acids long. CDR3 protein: CASSPGQPAYGYTF. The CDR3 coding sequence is TGTGCCAGCAGCCCCGGACAGCCTGCCTATGGCTACACCTTC.

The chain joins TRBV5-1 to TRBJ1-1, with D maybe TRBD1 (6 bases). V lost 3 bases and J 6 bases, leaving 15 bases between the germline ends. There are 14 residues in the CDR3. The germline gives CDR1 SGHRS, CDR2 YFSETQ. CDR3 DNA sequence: TGCGCCAGCAGCTCAGGACAGTTAATGGCTGAAGCTTTCTTT. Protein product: CASSSGQLMAEAFF. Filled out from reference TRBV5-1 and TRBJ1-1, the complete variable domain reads KAGVTQTPRYLIKTRGQQVTLSCSPISGHRSVSWYQQTPGQGLQFLFEYFSETQRNKGNFPGRFSGRQFSNSRSEMNVSTLELGDSALYLCASSSGQLMAEAFFGQGTRLTVV.

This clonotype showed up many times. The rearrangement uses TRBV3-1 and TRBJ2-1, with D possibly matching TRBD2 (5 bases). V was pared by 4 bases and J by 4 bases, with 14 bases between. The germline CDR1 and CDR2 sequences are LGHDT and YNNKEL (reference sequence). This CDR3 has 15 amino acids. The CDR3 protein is CASSPEGTEYNEQFF. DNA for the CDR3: TGTGCCAGCAGCCCAGAGGGAACAGAGTACAATGAGCAGTTCTTC.

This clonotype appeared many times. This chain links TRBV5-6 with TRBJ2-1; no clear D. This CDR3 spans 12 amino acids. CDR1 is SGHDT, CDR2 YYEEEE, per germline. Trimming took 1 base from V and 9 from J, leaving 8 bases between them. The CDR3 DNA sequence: TGTGCCAGCAGCTTGATGGCTTTTGAGCAGTTCTTC. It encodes CASSLMAFEQFF. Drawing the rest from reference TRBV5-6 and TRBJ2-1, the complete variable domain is DAGVTQSPTHLIKTRGQQVTLRCSPKSGHDTVSWYQQALGQGPQFIFQYYEEEERQRGNFPDRFSGHQFPNYSSELNVNALLLGDSALYLCASSLMAFEQFFGPGTRLTVL.

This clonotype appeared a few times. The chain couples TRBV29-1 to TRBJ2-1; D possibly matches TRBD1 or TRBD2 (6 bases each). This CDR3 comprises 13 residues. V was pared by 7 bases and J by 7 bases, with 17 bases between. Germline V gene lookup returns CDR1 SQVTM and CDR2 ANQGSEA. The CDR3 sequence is CSGVGGTWNEQFF. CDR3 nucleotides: TGCAGCGGAGTAGGGGGGACTTGGAATGAGCAGTTCTTC.

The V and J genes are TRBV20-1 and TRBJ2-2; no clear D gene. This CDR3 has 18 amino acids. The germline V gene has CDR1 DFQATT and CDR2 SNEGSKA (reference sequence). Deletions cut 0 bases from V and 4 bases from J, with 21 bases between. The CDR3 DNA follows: TGCAGTGCTAGAGAAAGGAGAATACTCACCCGAAGCACCGGGGAGCTGTTTTTT. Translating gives CSARERRILTRSTGELFF.

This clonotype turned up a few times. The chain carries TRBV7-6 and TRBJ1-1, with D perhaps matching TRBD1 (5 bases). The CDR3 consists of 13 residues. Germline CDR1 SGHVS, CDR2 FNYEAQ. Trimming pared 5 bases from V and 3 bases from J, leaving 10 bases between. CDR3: CASSTGTDTEAFF. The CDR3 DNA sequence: TGTGCCAGCAGCACGGGGACCGACACTGAAGCTTTCTTT.

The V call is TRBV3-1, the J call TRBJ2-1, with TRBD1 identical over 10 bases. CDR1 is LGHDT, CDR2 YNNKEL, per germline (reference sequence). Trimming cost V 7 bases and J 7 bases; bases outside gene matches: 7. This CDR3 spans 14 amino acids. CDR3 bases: TGTGCCAGCAACGACAGGGGGCTGGGGAATGAGCAGTTCTTC. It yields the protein CASNDRGLGNEQFF.

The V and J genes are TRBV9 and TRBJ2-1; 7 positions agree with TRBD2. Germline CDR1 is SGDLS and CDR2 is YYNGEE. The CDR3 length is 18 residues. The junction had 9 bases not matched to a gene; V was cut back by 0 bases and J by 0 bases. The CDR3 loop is CASSVVGGRPSSYNEQFF. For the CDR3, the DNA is TGTGCCAGCAGCGTAGTGGGAGGGAGGCCGAGCTCCTACAATGAGCAGTTCTTC. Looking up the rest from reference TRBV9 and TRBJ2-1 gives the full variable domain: DSGVTQTPKHLITATGQRVTLRCSPRSGDLSVYWYQQSLDQGLQFLIQYYNGEERAKGNILERFSAQQFPDLHSELNLSSLELGDSALYFCASSVVGGRPSSYNEQFFGPGTRLTVL.

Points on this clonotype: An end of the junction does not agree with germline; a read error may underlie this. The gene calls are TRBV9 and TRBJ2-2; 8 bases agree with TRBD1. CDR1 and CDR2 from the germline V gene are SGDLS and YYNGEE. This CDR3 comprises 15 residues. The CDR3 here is CASSTNRGNAGELFF. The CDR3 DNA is TGTGCCAGCAGCACAAACAGGGGGAACGCCGGGGAGCTGTTTTTT.

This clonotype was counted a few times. The CDR3 nucleotides read TGTGCCAGTAGTATAACACCTGAAGCGGGGGGGCTTGGTGAGCAGTTCTTC. Its translation is CASSITPEAGGLGEQFF. The chain employs TRBV19 and TRBJ2-1, with 10 positions matching TRBD2. This CDR3 contains 17 residues. The V segment lost 2 bases and the J segment 9 bases; nucleotides outside the gene matches: 13. The germline CDR1 and CDR2 sequences are LNHDA and SQIVND (reference sequence).

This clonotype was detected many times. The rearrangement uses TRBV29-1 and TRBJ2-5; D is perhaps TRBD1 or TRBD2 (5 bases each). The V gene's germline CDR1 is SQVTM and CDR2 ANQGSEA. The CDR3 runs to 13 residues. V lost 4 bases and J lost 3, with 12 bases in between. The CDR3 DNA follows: TGCAGCGTTGTTGGGGGATCCAAAGAGACCCAGTACTTC. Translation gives CSVVGGSKETQYF.